This TCR beta chain is from a study of neurological immune-mediated disorders. Looked up from germline, CDR1 is KGHDR and CDR2 is SFDVKD. The length of the CDR3 is 20 residues. The V and J ends lost 9 bases and 0 bases, in that order; junction bases with no gene match: 18. From the 5' RACE reads, TCRdb called clonotypes with MiXCR, one entry per CDR3 protein. The table lists about 55,000 distinct CDR3 sequences, just under 4% of them singletons, with roughly 1.9% in the top ten. This clonotype was detected ten times or more. The chain carries TRBV24-1 and TRBJ2-1; 11 bases line up with TRBD2. The specimen sequenced was CD4+ T cells from blood. The clonotype comes from a woman in her thirties or forties with multiple sclerosis. The CDR3 loop reads CATSDPHSTSGGSSYNEQFF. The DNA of the CDR3 is TGTGCCACCTCCGACCCCCATAGTACTAGCGGGGGTAGCTCCTACAATGAGCAGTTCTTC.